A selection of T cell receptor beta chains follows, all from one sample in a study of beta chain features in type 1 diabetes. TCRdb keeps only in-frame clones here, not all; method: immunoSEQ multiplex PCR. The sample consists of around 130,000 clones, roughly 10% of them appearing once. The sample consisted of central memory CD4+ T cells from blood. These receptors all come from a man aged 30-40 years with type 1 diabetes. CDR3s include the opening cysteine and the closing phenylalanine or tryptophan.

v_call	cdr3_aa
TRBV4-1	CASSHGRGGNTEAFF
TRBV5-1	CASSLDRANTEAFF
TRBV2	CASTPEGSYEQYF
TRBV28	CASSVYYNEQFF
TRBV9	CASSVWRGGSTDTQYF
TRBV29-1	CSVEGGQGANEQYF
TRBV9	CASSPQTSGVTQETQYF
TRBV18	CASSPTVRSTEAFF
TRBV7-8	CASSLGRLAGGPSDTQYF
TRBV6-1	CASSVPGTDTQYF
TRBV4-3	CASSQDVFEPTTYEQYF
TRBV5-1	CASSSASGPYNEQFF
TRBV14	CASSFQTGTGLWLAKNIQYF
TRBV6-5	CASSYNREEKLFF
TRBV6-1	CASSERGTGGTDTQYF
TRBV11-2	CASSWDMGDYEQYF
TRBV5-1	CASSSNGGTGAGTEAFF
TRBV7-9	CASSLSAGELFF
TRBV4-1	CASSPWGSGTDYNEQFF
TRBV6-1	CASRDTLYSPLHF
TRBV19	CASSIGGRGGQSYEQYF
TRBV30	CAWSEQGNQPQHF
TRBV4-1	CASSQTGTANYGYTF
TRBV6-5	CASSWSHGETQYF
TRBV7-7	CASSLDRGQETQYF
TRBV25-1	CASSLAGAAYEQFF
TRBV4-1	CASSQDTGWDNQPQHF
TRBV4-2	CASSQDQSARGYTF